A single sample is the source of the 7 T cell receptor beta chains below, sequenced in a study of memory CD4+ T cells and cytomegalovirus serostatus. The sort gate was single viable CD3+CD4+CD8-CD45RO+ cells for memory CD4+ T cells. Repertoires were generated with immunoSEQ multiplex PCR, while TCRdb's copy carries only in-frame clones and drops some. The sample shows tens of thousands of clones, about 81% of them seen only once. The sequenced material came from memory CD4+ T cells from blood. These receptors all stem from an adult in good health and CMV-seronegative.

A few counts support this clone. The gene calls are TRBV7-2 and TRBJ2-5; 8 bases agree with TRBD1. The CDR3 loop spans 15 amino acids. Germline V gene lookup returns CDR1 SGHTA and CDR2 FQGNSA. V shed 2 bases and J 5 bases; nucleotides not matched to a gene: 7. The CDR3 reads CASSLSAGGGETQYF. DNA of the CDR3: TGTGCCAGCAGCTTATCTGCAGGGGGCGGGGAGACCCAGTACTTC. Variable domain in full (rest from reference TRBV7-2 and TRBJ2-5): GAGVSQSPSNKVTEKGKDVELRCDPISGHTALYWYRQSLGQGLEFLIYFQGNSAPDKSGLPSDRFSAERTGGSVSTLTIQRTQQEDSAVYLCASSLSAGGGETQYFGPGTRLLVL.

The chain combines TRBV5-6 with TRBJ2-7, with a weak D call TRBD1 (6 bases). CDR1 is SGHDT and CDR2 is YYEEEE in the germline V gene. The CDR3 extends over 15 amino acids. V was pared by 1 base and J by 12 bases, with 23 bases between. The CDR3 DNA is TGTGCCAGCAGCTTGCGTGAGATCTTCCGGACAGAGTTGTACTTC. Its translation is CASSLREIFRTELYF.

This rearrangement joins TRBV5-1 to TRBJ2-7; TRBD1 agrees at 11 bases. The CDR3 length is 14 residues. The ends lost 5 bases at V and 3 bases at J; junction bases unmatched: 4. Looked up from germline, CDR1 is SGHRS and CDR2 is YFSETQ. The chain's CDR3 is CASSRTGGGYEQYF. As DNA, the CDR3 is TGCGCCAGCAGTCGGACAGGGGGCGGCTACGAGCAGTACTTC.

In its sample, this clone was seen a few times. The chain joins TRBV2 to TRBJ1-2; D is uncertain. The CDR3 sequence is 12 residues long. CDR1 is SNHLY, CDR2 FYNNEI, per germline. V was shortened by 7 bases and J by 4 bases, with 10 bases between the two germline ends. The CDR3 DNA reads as TGTGCCAGCATGCGCAGTCCCTATGGCTACACCTTC. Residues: CASMRSPYGYTF.

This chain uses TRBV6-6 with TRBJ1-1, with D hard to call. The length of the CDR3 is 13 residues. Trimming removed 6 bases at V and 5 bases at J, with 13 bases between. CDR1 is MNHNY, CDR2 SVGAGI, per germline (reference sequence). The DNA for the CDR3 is TGTGCCAGCAGGCACCCGAGGGATACTGAAGCTTTCTTT. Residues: CASRHPRDTEAFF.

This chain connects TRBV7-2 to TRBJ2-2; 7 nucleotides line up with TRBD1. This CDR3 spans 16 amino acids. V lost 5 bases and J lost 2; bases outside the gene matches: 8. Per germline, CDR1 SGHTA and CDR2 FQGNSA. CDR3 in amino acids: CASSKGALGNTGELFF. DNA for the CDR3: TGTGCCAGCAGCAAGGGGGCTCTAGGAAACACCGGGGAGCTGTTTTTT.

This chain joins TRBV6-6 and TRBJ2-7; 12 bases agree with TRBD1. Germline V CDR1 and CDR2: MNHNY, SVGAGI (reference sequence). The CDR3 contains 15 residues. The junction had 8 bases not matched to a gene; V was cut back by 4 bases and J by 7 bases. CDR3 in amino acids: CASSFPGQGAGEQYF. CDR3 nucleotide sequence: TGTGCCAGCAGTTTCCCGGGACAGGGGGCGGGGGAGCAGTACTTC.